The 14 T cell receptor beta chains reported below all come from one sample, sequenced in a study of shared clonotypes between healthy human individuals. Data came from immunoSEQ multiplex PCR; TCRdb stores just in-frame clones and leaves some out. The sample has about 2.2 million clones; around 93% are singletons. Naive CD8 cells were CD45RO-negative, positively selected for CCR7, excluding terminally differentiated effector memory CD45RA+ cells. The sample consisted of naive CD8+ T cells from PBMCs. The receptors derive from a man aged 18 to 30 in good health. Some clones in this sample may be carry-over from other donors' samples.

The CDR3 loop is CASSFYVGVQETQYF. CDR3 nucleotides: TGTGCCAGCAGTTTTTACGTAGGGGTTCAAGAGACCCAGTACTTC. The chain couples TRBV28 to TRBJ2-5; D possibly corresponds to TRBD1 (5 bases). Trimming cost V 3 bases and J 2 bases, with 13 bases left between them. The CDR3 is 15 residues long. CDR1 is MDHEN, CDR2 SYDVKM, per germline.

Comment on this clone: This sample includes further DNA sequences coding for the same CDR3. The V call is TRBV27, the J call TRBJ2-1; perhaps TRBD1 as D (5 bases). Trimming removed 3 bases at V and 7 bases at J, with 13 bases between. The length of the CDR3 is 14 residues. From germline, CDR1 is MNHEY and CDR2 SMNVEV (reference sequence). CDR3 bases: TGTGCCAGCAGTTTGGGGCCAGGGCGGAATGAGCAGTTCTTC. It is translated as CASSLGPGRNEQFF.

This chain uses TRBV15 with TRBJ2-7, with D unresolved. CDR1 LNHNV and CDR2 YYDKDF come from the germline V gene (reference sequence). Trimming stripped 1 base from V and 0 bases from J, with 10 bases between. The CDR3 loop spans 15 amino acids. CDR3 nucleotide sequence: TGTGCCACCAGCAGAGTCGTCACGAGCTCCTACGAGCAGTACTTC. Its translation: CATSRVVTSSYEQYF.

The table lists this clone with a count of one. The rearrangement links TRBV13 to TRBJ1-1, with no clear D. The CDR3 sequence is 13 residues long. Trimming removed 5 bases at V and 3 bases at J, with 10 bases between. Germline V gene sequence: CDR1 PRHDT, CDR2 FYEKMQ (reference sequence). Written as DNA, the CDR3 is TGTGCCAGCAGCCCAGAAGAGGACACTGAAGCTTTCTTT. It encodes CASSPEEDTEAFF.

J is TRBJ1-6 and V is TRBV7-9; 11 bases are shared with TRBD1. The CDR3 is made up of 15 amino acids. CDR1 is SEHNR, CDR2 FQNEAQ, per germline (reference sequence). V lost 5 bases, J lost 9 bases, and 6 bases stayed unmatched. CDR3 region: CASSRRTGGFSPLHF. The CDR3 DNA follows: TGTGCCAGCAGCCGCCGGACAGGGGGCTTTTCACCCCTCCACTTT.

The rearrangement joins TRBV29-1 to TRBJ2-2; D is unclear. The CDR3 extends over 12 amino acids. Germline CDR1 reads SQVTM; CDR2 reads ANQGSEA. Trimming pared 5 bases from V and 5 bases from J, leaving 9 bases between. The CDR3 protein is CSVIGRTGELFF. CDR3 DNA sequence: TGCAGCGTTATCGGAAGGACCGGGGAGCTGTTTTTT.

The V gene is TRBV28, the J gene TRBJ2-3; weak D call: TRBD2 (5 bases). This CDR3 is 15 amino acids long. V was cut by 1 base and J by 4 bases, with 12 bases left in between. The germline V gene has CDR1 MDHEN and CDR2 SYDVKM. The CDR3 DNA sequence: TGTGCCAGCAGTTTATTACAGTTTAGCGCAGATACGCAGTATTTT. Translating it yields CASSLLQFSADTQYF.

V and J are TRBV10-2 and TRBJ2-1, with 12 bases lining up with TRBD1. The germline V gene has CDR1 WSHSY and CDR2 SAAADI. This CDR3 spans 14 amino acids. V lost 6 bases to trimming and J lost 8 bases; unmatched junction nucleotides: 5. Written as DNA, the CDR3 is TGCGCCAGCAGGGGGACAGGGGGCACGGATGAGCAGTTCTTC. This sequence encodes CASRGTGGTDEQFF.

The chain joins TRBV29-1 to TRBJ1-2; 10 bases agree with TRBD1. V dropped 7 bases and J dropped 8; count of bases not matched to a gene: 13. Germline-derived CDR1 and CDR2 are SQVTM and ANQGSEA. There are 14 residues in the CDR3. The chain's CDR3 is CSALNPGTGEGYTF. CDR3 sequence (DNA): TGCAGCGCCCTCAACCCGGGGACAGGGGAAGGCTACACCTTC. The full variable domain, its missing parts supplied by reference TRBV29-1 and TRBJ1-2, is SAVISQKPSRDICQRGTSLTIQCQVDSQVTMMFWYRQQPGQSLTLIATANQGSEATYESGFVIDKFPISRPNLTFSTLTVSNMSPEDSSIYLCSALNPGTGEGYTFGSGTRLTVV.

CDR3 residues: CASSYGLADYNEQFF. CDR3 coding DNA: TGTGCCAGCAGCTACGGACTAGCGGATTACAATGAGCAGTTCTTC. The chain combines TRBV7-8 with TRBJ2-1; TRBD2 matches at 10 bases. Germline trimming cut 4 bases from V and 4 bases from J; bases unmatched to any gene: 4. The germline CDR1 and CDR2 sequences are SGHVS and FQNEAQ. The CDR3 is made up of 15 amino acids.

This clone showed up just once. This sample includes further DNA sequences coding for the same CDR3. The V and J genes are TRBV9 and TRBJ2-7; D possibly corresponds to TRBD2 (5 bases). The germline V and J ends were trimmed by 2 bases and 4 bases, with 10 bases remaining between them. This CDR3 contains 13 residues. From germline, CDR1 is SGDLS and CDR2 YYNGEE. The CDR3 nucleotides are TGTGCCAGCAGCGTGGCGGGTAAATACGAGCAGTACTTC. Its protein product is CASSVAGKYEQYF.

The chain links TRBV4-2 to TRBJ1-3; D remains unclear. Germline values: CDR1 LGHNA, CDR2 YNFKEQ. V was shortened by 2 bases and J by 3 bases, with 11 bases between the two germline ends. This CDR3 contains 15 residues. The CDR3: CASSQPSTLGNTIYF. In DNA form, the CDR3 reads TGTGCCAGCAGCCAACCTTCGACACTTGGAAACACCATATATTTT.

V and J are TRBV10-3 and TRBJ2-1; 8 bases map to TRBD2. This CDR3 comprises 15 residues. Germline loops: CDR1 ENHRY, CDR2 SYGVKD. V was pared by 4 bases and J by 2 bases, with 4 bases of the junction left unmatched. CDR3 sequence (DNA): TGTGCCATCAGTGTCACTAGCGGAACCTACAATGAGCAGTTCTTC. It yields the protein CAISVTSGTYNEQFF.

The rearrangement joins TRBV7-9 to TRBJ1-1, with D possibly TRBD1 on 6 matching bases. V was trimmed by 2 bases and J by 5 bases, leaving 15 bases between them. The CDR3 spans 15 residues. Per germline, CDR1 SEHNR and CDR2 FQNEAQ (reference sequence). As DNA, the CDR3 is TGTGCCAGCAGCTTACCAAGGACAGTGATTACTGAAGCTTTCTTT. The encoded protein is CASSLPRTVITEAFF.